This T cell receptor (beta chain) was recovered during a study of PD-1 blockade in classical Hodgkin lymphoma. Germline CDR1 is SGDLS and CDR2 is YYNGEE. Losses at the gene ends were 0 bases for V and 2 bases for J; bases not matched to a gene: 2. This CDR3 region has 15 residues. Concerning this clone: Its antigen is undetermined.

This table comes from immunoSEQ multiplex PCR, and its TCRdb copy is limited to in-frame clones, with some not included. Of around 43,000 clones listed, roughly 73% were seen once; the top ten hold roughly 13%. In every patient, relapse followed autologous stem cell transplantation, while exposure to brentuximab vedotin differed. Findings of the study overall: Baseline diversity in complete responders resembled that of newly diagnosed patients. What caused the repertoire differences, perhaps disease activity or prior therapy, remains undefined.

This receptor was obtained from a human donor with classical Hodgkin lymphoma. The V gene is TRBV9, the J gene TRBJ2-1; 7 bases agree with TRBD1. The input for sequencing was peripheral blood mononuclear cells (PBMCs), taken at baseline. CDR3 DNA: TGTGCCAGCAGCGTAGACAGGGGAGCCTACAATGAGCAGTTCTTC. Translated: CASSVDRGAYNEQFF.